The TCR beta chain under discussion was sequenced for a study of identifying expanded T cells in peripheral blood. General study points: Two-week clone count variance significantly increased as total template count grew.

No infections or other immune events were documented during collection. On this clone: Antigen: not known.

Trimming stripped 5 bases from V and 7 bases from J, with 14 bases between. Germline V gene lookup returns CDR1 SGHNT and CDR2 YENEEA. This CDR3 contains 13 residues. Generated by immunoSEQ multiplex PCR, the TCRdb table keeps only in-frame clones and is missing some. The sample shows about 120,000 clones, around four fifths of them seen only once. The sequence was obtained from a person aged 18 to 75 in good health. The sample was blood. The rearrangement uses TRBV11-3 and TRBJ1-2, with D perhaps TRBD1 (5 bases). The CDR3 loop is CASSPTGGFGYTF. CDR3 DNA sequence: TGTGCCAGCAGCCCCACAGGAGGGTTTGGCTACACCTTC.